This TCR beta chain was sequenced for a study of T cells in Graves' hyperthyroidism and ophthalmopathy. There are many counts of this clonotype. Deletions cut 7 bases from V and 4 bases from J, with 8 bases between. Germline values: CDR1 MNHNS, CDR2 SASEGT. The CDR3 spans 12 residues. It was RNA transcripts that yielded the amplified TCR beta CDR3 regions. Using the HTBI primer set, a first-round RT-PCR was run on the TCR CDR3. TCRdb passed the multiplex PCR reads through MiXCR, listing each CDR3 protein once. The data contain approximately 370,000 distinct CDR3 sequences, 15% to 20% of them singletons.

Sequences were obtained from blood. This chain uses TRBV6-1 with TRBJ1-5; D unresolved. This TCR was sampled from a woman aged 30 to 39 with Graves' hyperthyroidism that later progressed to Graves' ophthalmopathy. The CDR3 loop reads CASTLQNQPQHF. The CDR3 DNA sequence: TGTGCCAGCACCCTACAGAATCAGCCCCAGCATTTT.